This T cell receptor (beta chain) was obtained from a study of PD-L1 blockade in urothelial cancer. Study at large: Atezolizumab, begun by patients in about 2014, was given at 1,200 mg intravenously every 3 weeks.

Regarding time point: pretreatment peripheral blood. Urothelial carcinoma, locally advanced or metastatic, affected the patients. The templates were synthetic TCR analogs, and they were spiked into each PCR. Profiled with immunoSEQ multiplex PCR; TCRdb holds only in-frame clones, not every one. The top ten hold over 2% of the sample, which has approximately 90,000 clones, about 83% seen once. From germline, CDR1 is SGHDN and CDR2 FVKESK. Trimming removed 6 bases from V and 6 bases from J, with 14 bases in between. This CDR3 region has 14 residues. Sequenced here: PBMCs, sampled around atezolizumab (anti-PD-L1) treatment. This chain links TRBV14 with TRBJ2-2; tentative D call: TRBD2 (5 bases). The receptor comes from a man between 60 and 75 years old with urothelial cancer. The CDR3 nucleotides are TGTGCCAGCAGGGGTCCAGGAGGAGCCGGGGAGCTGTTTTTT. It is translated as CASRGPGGAGELFF.